Listed below are T cell receptor beta chains from one sample, sequenced in a study of blood T cell repertoires in COVID-19. Measured with immunoSEQ multiplex PCR; TCRdb has only the in-frame clones, and not every one. The sample lists more than 150,000 clones, roughly 84% seen once, with approximately 9.7% in the top ten. Input material: peripheral blood. Every receptor here comes from a woman aged 45 to 65 with acute or convalescent COVID-19. Each CDR3 is given with its conserved first and last residue. D genes are given only for firm matches. Clone size, where shown, is once, few, many, or a class for clones that have expanded.

D gene,V gene,J gene,clone size,CDR3 protein,CDR3 DNA
TRBD2,TRBV9,TRBJ2-1,NA,CASSEGRVSGGFYNEQFF,TGTGCCAGCAGCGAGGGGAGGGTAAGCGGGGGGTTCTACAATGAGCAGTTCTTC
TRBD1,TRBV18,TRBJ1-1,NA,CASSGQGARTEAFF,TGTGCCAGCTCAGGACAGGGGGCACGGACTGAAGCTTTCTTT
TRBD1,TRBV4-3,TRBJ1-5,NA,CASSQDGQGHQPQHF,TGCGCCAGCAGCCAAGATGGACAGGGTCATCAGCCCCAGCATTTT
TRBD1,TRBV29-1,TRBJ2-3,NA,CSVGQGDTDTQYF,TGCAGCGTGGGACAGGGCGACACAGATACGCAGTATTTT
TRBD1,TRBV18,TRBJ1-3,NA,CASSRQRDRLMTYNTIYF,TGTGCCAGCTCACGACAAAGGGACAGGCTAATGACCTACAACACCATATATTTT
TRBD2,TRBV27,TRBJ2-5,NA,CASSLSAGDAGETQYF,TGTGCCAGCAGTTTATCTGCGGGAGACGCAGGAGAGACCCAGTACTTC
TRBD2,TRBV7-9,TRBJ2-3,once,CASRALWRGGTDTQYF,TGTGCCAGCAGGGCGCTATGGCGGGGGGGCACAGATACGCAGTATTTT
TRBD1,TRBV6-5,TRBJ2-7,NA,CASSLSGTGGYEQYF,TGTGCCAGCAGCCTATCCGGGACAGGGGGGTACGAGCAGTACTTC
TRBD2,TRBV4-3,TRBJ2-3,NA,CASSQRTSSDTQYF,TGCGCCAGCAGCCAACGGACTAGTTCAGATACGCAGTATTTT
TRBD1,TRBV28,TRBJ1-2,NA,CASSFSDRDGYTF,TGTGCCAGCAGTTTCTCGGACAGGGATGGCTACACCTTC
TRBD1,TRBV7-3,TRBJ2-7,NA,CASSVTGGPGTGAYEQYF,TGTGCCAGCAGCGTAACGGGGGGGCCCGGGACAGGGGCCTACGAGCAGTACTTC
NA,TRBV11-1,TRBJ2-1,NA,CASSLEAPPAGILF,TGTGCCAGCAGCTTAGAGGCTCCCCCCGCAGGGATACTCTTC
TRBD2,TRBV7-3,TRBJ2-5,NA,CASSSSGGRETQYF,TGTGCCAGCAGCTCAAGCGGGGGGCGCGAGACCCAGTACTTC
TRBD2,TRBV4-2,TRBJ2-1,NA,CASSQGGGQSYEQFF,TGTGCCAGCAGCCAAGGGGGAGGGCAAAGCTATGAGCAGTTCTTC
NA,TRBV30,TRBJ2-2,NA,CAWSPTTYRRELFF,TGTGCCTGGAGTCCAACGACATACCGCCGGGAGCTGTTTTTT
NA,TRBV7-2,TRBJ2-3,NA,CASSSFGVGDTQYF,TGTGCCAGCAGCTCTTTCGGGGTTGGAGATACGCAGTATTTT
TRBD2,TRBV28,TRBJ2-3,once,CASSPSGSSTQYF,TGTGCCAGCAGCCCGAGCGGGAGTAGTACGCAGTATTTT
NA,TRBV11-1,TRBJ1-1,NA,CASNSGGPNTEAFF,TGTGCCAGCAATTCTGGCGGGCCGAACACTGAAGCTTTCTTT
TRBD1,TRBV28,TRBJ1-1,NA,CASSFRGTGRTEAFF,TGTGCCAGCAGTTTCCGCGGGACAGGGAGAACTGAAGCTTTCTTT
NA,TRBV7-2,TRBJ1-1,NA,CASSHLRETEAFF,TGTGCCAGCAGTCATTTACGGGAGACTGAAGCTTTCTTT
TRBD1,TRBV6-5,TRBJ1-1,NA,CASSTLSGGTEAFF,TGTGCCAGCAGTACGCTTTCAGGGGGCACTGAAGCTTTCTTT
TRBD2,TRBV19,TRBJ2-1,once,CASSIWTSNNEQFF,TGTGCCAGTAGTATATGGACTAGCAACAATGAGCAGTTCTTC
NA,TRBV28,TRBJ1-5,once,CASSLSPGWGNQPQHF,TGTGCCAGCAGTTTGTCTCCGGGTTGGGGCAATCAGCCCCAGCATTTT
TRBD2,TRBV4-2,TRBJ2-1,NA,CASSQDLAGSQFF,TGTGCCAGCAGCCAAGACCTAGCGGGGTCGCAGTTCTTC
NA,TRBV19,TRBJ1-1,NA,CASSTSSTGWNTEAFF,TGTGCCAGTAGTACTTCGTCGACAGGCTGGAACACTGAAGCTTTCTTT
NA,TRBV4-3,TRBJ1-6,NA,CASKSGGAYNSPLHF,TGCGCCAGCAAATCGGGTGGCGCCTATAATTCACCCCTCCACTTT